Shown below are 28 T cell receptor beta chains from a single sample sequenced in a study of CD8+ T cells in alopecia areata. Regarding treatment: oral pan-JAK inhibitor, 5-10 mg twice daily. After isolation, RNA underwent reverse transcription to generate cDNA as the sequencing template. The data were produced by immunoSEQ multiplex PCR, yet TCRdb's version contains in-frame clones alone and is incomplete. The table records roughly 280,000 clones, about three fifths of them present only once. The source was CD4+ T cells sorted from blood, collected at roughly week 53, from a patient treated with tofacitinib. The source of these receptors is a human donor with alopecia areata.

The genes are TRBV10-3 and TRBJ1-5, with 7 bases identical to TRBD1. This CDR3 comprises 16 residues. CDR1 and CDR2 (germline): ENHRY, SYGVKD. V lost 0 bases, J lost 5 bases, and 7 bases stayed unmatched. CDR3 amino acids: CAISESVRGSHQPQHF. CDR3 sequence (DNA): TGTGCCATCAGTGAGTCGGTCAGGGGGAGTCATCAGCCCCAGCATTTT.

The chain has TRBV29-1 and TRBJ2-2; D unresolved. V was trimmed by 6 bases and J by 3 bases, leaving 8 bases between them. CDR1 SQVTM and CDR2 ANQGSEA come from the germline V gene. CDR3 length: 12 amino acids. In DNA form, the CDR3 reads TGCAGCGTAATTGGGGACACCGGGGAGCTGTTTTTT. This translates into CSVIGDTGELFF.

This clone was counted once. The chain recombines TRBV19 with TRBJ1-2; D remains ambiguous. The CDR3 is made up of 10 amino acids. Trimming removed 8 bases at V and 9 bases at J, with 10 bases between. Germline CDR1 is LNHDA and CDR2 is SQIVND (reference sequence). The CDR3 nucleotides are TGTGCCAGTCCTACGGGAAGCTACACCTTC. It translates to CASPTGSYTF.

The V call is TRBV5-1, the J call TRBJ2-7; D is possibly TRBD1 (5 bases). CDR1 is SGHRS and CDR2 is YFSETQ in the germline V gene. The CDR3 is made up of 15 amino acids. Trimming pared 1 base from V and 6 bases from J, leaving 17 bases between. In nucleotides, the CDR3 is TGCGCCAGCAGCTTGAAGGGGCAGGCCGAAGGCGAGCAGTACTTC. Translation: CASSLKGQAEGEQYF.

This chain uses TRBV7-2 with TRBJ1-6; D is possibly TRBD1 (6 bases). With 5 bases removed from V and 9 bases from J, the gap between germline ends came to 14 bases. From germline, CDR1 is SGHTA and CDR2 FQGNSA. The CDR3 length is 14 residues. The CDR3: CASSRQARSSPLHF. The CDR3 nucleotides read TGTGCCAGCAGCAGACAGGCGCGTTCTTCACCCCTCCACTTT.

A word on this clone: This sample includes further DNA sequences coding for the same CDR3. V usage is TRBV30 and J usage is TRBJ1-1; unclear D gene. This CDR3 is built from 13 residues. The germline gives CDR1 GTSNPN, CDR2 SVGIG (reference sequence). V lost 0 bases and J 1 base, leaving 6 bases between the germline ends. CDR3 sequence reads: CAWSVSWNTEAFF. The DNA of the CDR3 is TGTGCCTGGAGTGTCAGTTGGAACACTGAAGCTTTCTTT.

J is TRBJ2-3 and V is TRBV29-1; 7 nucleotides line up with TRBD1. Per germline, CDR1 SQVTM and CDR2 ANQGSEA. The CDR3 has 14 residues. J lost 2 bases, V lost 6 bases, and 8 bases had no gene match. In DNA form, the CDR3 reads TGCAGCGTAGCAAAGGGACAGAACACAGATACGCAGTATTTT. This encodes CSVAKGQNTDTQYF.

J is TRBJ1-2 and V is TRBV27; 7 bases are shared with TRBD1. The CDR3 is 15 residues long. The germline V gene has CDR1 MNHEY and CDR2 SMNVEV (reference sequence). Trimming at V came to 0 bases and at J to 4 bases, leaving 5 bases not matched to a gene. The CDR3 DNA reads TGTGCCAGCAGTTTATCTACGACAGGGACCTATGGCTACACCTTC. Amino acids: CASSLSTTGTYGYTF.

The chain couples TRBV30 to TRBJ1-1; D unclear. Between the trimmed V and J ends, which lost 4 bases and 3 bases, there was a span of 12 bases. The CDR3 is made up of 13 amino acids. CDR1 and CDR2 (germline): GTSNPN, SVGIG (reference sequence). DNA for the CDR3: TGTGCCTGGATGGGTGGAGGGCACACTGAAGCTTTCTTT. Its translation: CAWMGGGHTEAFF.

This chain links TRBV2 with TRBJ2-1; D perhaps matches TRBD1 (5 bases). The CDR3 has 13 amino acids. V dropped 5 bases and J dropped 4 bases, with 9 bases sitting between them. Germline V gives CDR1 SNHLY, CDR2 FYNNEI. CDR3 sequence (DNA): TGTGCCAGCAGTCCCGACAGATACAATGAGCAGTTCTTC. It is translated as CASSPDRYNEQFF.

This chain uses TRBV11-2 with TRBJ1-4, with D uncertain. The V and J ends lost 1 base and 7 bases respectively, with 7 bases between them. Germline V lookup: CDR1 SGHAT, CDR2 FQNNGV. This CDR3 comprises 13 residues. CDR3 coding DNA: TGTGCCAGCAGCTTAGGCTCTGGTGAAAAACTGTTTTTT. It codes for CASSLGSGEKLFF.

The chain uses TRBV30 and TRBJ1-2, with D unresolved. The CDR3 is 13 residues long. Germline loops: CDR1 GTSNPN, CDR2 SVGIG (reference sequence). V dropped 2 bases and J dropped 4 bases, with 11 bases sitting between them. The CDR3 reads CAWSLVLSYGYTF. DNA of the CDR3: TGTGCCTGGAGTTTGGTGTTGTCCTATGGCTACACCTTC.

This chain links TRBV5-1 with TRBJ2-2, with 8 bases identical to TRBD1. There are 18 residues in the CDR3. Germline V gene sequence: CDR1 SGHRS, CDR2 YFSETQ. The J segment lost 3 bases and the V segment lost 1 base, leaving 11 bases of the junction unmatched. CDR3 in DNA: TGCGCCAGCAGCTTGTCCTTCGGGGACAGGCGTTACACCGGGGAGCTGTTTTTT. Translating gives CASSLSFGDRRYTGELFF.

The chain uses TRBV18 and TRBJ1-4, with D uncertain. V was shortened by 5 bases and J by 5 bases, with 15 bases between the two germline ends. Germline values: CDR1 KGHSH, CDR2 LQKENI. The CDR3 spans 15 residues. CDR3 DNA: TGTGCCAGCTCATCGTCAAGCGAAGCAAATGAAAAACTGTTTTTT. As protein: CASSSSSEANEKLFF.

This chain uses TRBV6-6 with TRBJ2-7; possibly TRBD1 or TRBD2 for D (5 bases each). In germline, CDR1 is MNHNY, CDR2 SVGAGI (reference sequence). The CDR3 runs to 15 residues. V lost 6 bases and J lost 3, with 18 bases in between. CDR3 sequence reads: CASSPVGVGGYEQYF. In DNA, the CDR3 is TGTGCCAGCAGCCCCGTAGGGGTTGGGGGCTACGAGCAGTACTTC.

The chain uses TRBV10-3 and TRBJ2-2; 13 bases agree with TRBD2. Germline CDR1 ENHRY, CDR2 SYGVKD. CDR3 length equals 22 residues. The V gene end was trimmed by 3 bases and the J gene end by 3 bases; junction bases not matched to a gene: 19. The CDR3 nucleotides are TGTGCCATCAGTGATCTCCGGACTAGCGGGGGCCTCGTATTGTGGCACACCGGGGAGCTGTTTTTT. As protein: CAISDLRTSGGLVLWHTGELFF.

This clone has a handful of counts. The chain joins TRBV27 to TRBJ1-6; 9 nucleotides agree with TRBD1. The CDR3 sequence is 15 residues long. The V and J ends lost 6 bases and 7 bases, in that order; junction bases with no gene match: 7. The germline CDR1 and CDR2 sequences are MNHEY and SMNVEV (reference sequence). CDR3 sequence: CASSILTGGNSPLHF. The CDR3 DNA reads as TGTGCCAGCAGCATCCTGACAGGGGGAAATTCACCCCTCCACTTT.

The chain recombines TRBV9 with TRBJ1-4; D unresolved. The V and J ends lost 4 bases and 0 bases respectively, with 10 bases between them. Germline CDR1 and CDR2: SGDLS and YYNGEE. The CDR3 totals 15 residues. CDR3 nucleotides: TGTGCCAGCAGCCCCCATTCTTCAACTAATGAAAAACTGTTTTTT. This encodes CASSPHSSTNEKLFF.

This clone was counted a few times. The V call is TRBV30, the J call TRBJ1-4, with D unclear. In germline, CDR1 is GTSNPN, CDR2 SVGIG (reference sequence). Trimming removed 1 base from V and 4 bases from J, with 7 bases in between. This CDR3 is built from 13 residues. CDR3 sequence reads: CAWSEQSNEKLFF. CDR3 DNA: TGTGCCTGGAGTGAACAGAGTAATGAAAAACTGTTTTTT.

In its sample, this clone was seen a few times. The chain couples TRBV29-1 to TRBJ1-1; the match to TRBD1 covers 8 bases. The ends lost 8 bases at V and 4 bases at J; junction bases unmatched: 9. CDR1 is SQVTM and CDR2 is ANQGSEA in the germline V gene. The CDR3 covers 13 residues. CDR3 region: CSCRDRLSTEAFF. The CDR3 coding sequence is TGCAGCTGCCGGGACAGGTTAAGCACTGAAGCTTTCTTT.

The chain combines TRBV11-2 with TRBJ1-2; 8 bases line up with TRBD1. V shed 5 bases, J shed 4 bases, and the junction held 9 bases outside the gene matches. The CDR3 totals 15 residues. Germline V CDR1 and CDR2: SGHAT, FQNNGV. The CDR3 is CASSPLGQGAYGYTF. For the CDR3, the DNA is TGTGCCAGCAGCCCCCTGGGGCAGGGGGCCTATGGCTACACCTTC.

The genes are TRBV29-1 and TRBJ1-2, with 7 bases lining up with TRBD1. Germline CDR1 reads SQVTM; CDR2 reads ANQGSEA. After removal of 7 bases from V and 5 bases from J, the junction contained 4 bases not matched to a gene. The CDR3 is made up of 11 amino acids. This chain's CDR3 is CSGTTGYGYTF. In nucleotides, the CDR3 is TGCAGCGGGACGACAGGGTATGGCTACACCTTC.

The chain is built from TRBV15 and TRBJ2-5; D is unclear. Germline V CDR1 and CDR2: LNHNV, YYDKDF (reference sequence). The CDR3 loop spans 13 amino acids. The germline V and J ends were trimmed by 0 bases and 5 bases, with 7 bases remaining between them. The CDR3 sequence: CATSRDKGETQYF. In DNA, the CDR3 is TGTGCCACCAGCAGAGATAAGGGCGAGACCCAGTACTTC.

The chain uses TRBV5-1 and TRBJ2-5; 7 bases are a match to TRBD1. The V segment lost 4 bases and the J segment 1 base; nucleotides outside the gene matches: 7. The CDR3 is made up of 15 amino acids. Germline loops: CDR1 SGHRS, CDR2 YFSETQ. CDR3 in amino acids: CASSPRTGGQETQYF. CDR3 in DNA: TGCGCCAGCAGCCCCCGGACAGGAGGCCAAGAGACCCAGTACTTC.

A single count supports this clone. The gene calls are TRBV6-6 and TRBJ2-5; D remains unclear. The CDR3 runs to 11 residues. Germline V gene sequence: CDR1 MNHNY, CDR2 SVGAGI (reference sequence). The ends were cut back, 8 bases at V and 4 bases at J, with 8 bases in the middle. This chain's CDR3 is CASGVGETQYF. DNA of the CDR3: TGTGCCAGCGGTGTAGGAGAGACCCAGTACTTC.

This clone was observed a handful of times. V is TRBV29-1 and J is TRBJ1-5, with D perhaps TRBD1 (6 bases). From germline, CDR1 is SQVTM and CDR2 ANQGSEA. Trimming left V 4 bases short and J 6 bases short, with 13 bases between. This CDR3 region has 13 residues. The chain's CDR3 is CSVGLQGSQPQHF. CDR3 nucleotides: TGCAGCGTTGGTTTACAGGGAAGTCAGCCCCAGCATTTT.

The chain recombines TRBV6-5 with TRBJ1-2, with D possibly matching TRBD1 (5 bases). This CDR3 has 13 residues. The germline V gene encodes CDR1 MNHEY and CDR2 SVGAGI. The V gene lost 7 bases and the J gene lost 4 bases, with 13 bases spanning the gap. CDR3 amino acids: CASKMGGLYGYTF. In DNA, the CDR3 is TGTGCCAGCAAAATGGGGGGACTCTATGGCTACACCTTC.

The table lists this clone with a count of one. The V gene is TRBV15, the J gene TRBJ2-6; D possibly corresponds to TRBD1 (5 bases). Germline V gene lookup returns CDR1 LNHNV and CDR2 YYDKDF (reference sequence). The CDR3 is made up of 12 amino acids. Trimming pared 4 bases from V and 13 bases from J, leaving 11 bases between. The CDR3 sequence: CATSIRDEVLTF. The CDR3, as DNA: TGTGCCACCAGCATCAGGGATGAGGTCCTGACTTTC. Full variable domain (missing parts from reference TRBV15 and TRBJ2-6): DAMVIQNPRYQVTQFGKPVTLSCSQTLNHNVMYWYQQKSSQAPKLLFHYYDKDFNNEADTPDNFQSRRPNTSFCFLDIRSPGLGDTAMYLCATSIRDEVLTFGAGSRLTVL.